The clone carrying this TCR beta chain has at least ten counts. This entry is derived from a study of T-cell reconstitution after alpha-beta-depleted transplantation in children. Unique molecular identifiers were used to barcode this TCRbeta library. TCRdb fed the PCR reads into MiXCR, producing one record per CDR3 protein. The repertoire has roughly 100,000 distinct CDR3 sequences, approximately 8.4% of them found once; the top ten carry just under 7%. Germline CDR1 reads LGHDT; CDR2 reads YNNKEL (reference sequence). The CDR3 sequence is 15 residues long. The V and J ends lost 0 bases and 6 bases, in that order; junction bases with no gene match: 4.

This TCR was sampled from a human donor who donated a stem cell graft to a child with congenital amegakaryocytic thrombocytopenia. The sequences come from PBMCs from the stem cell graft donor, collected from the stem cell graft. V is TRBV3-1 and J is TRBJ1-5; 8 bases line up with TRBD1. CDR3 in DNA: TGTGCCAGCAGCCAAGATTCGACAGGGGCTCAGCCCCAGCATTTT. As protein: CASSQDSTGAQPQHF.